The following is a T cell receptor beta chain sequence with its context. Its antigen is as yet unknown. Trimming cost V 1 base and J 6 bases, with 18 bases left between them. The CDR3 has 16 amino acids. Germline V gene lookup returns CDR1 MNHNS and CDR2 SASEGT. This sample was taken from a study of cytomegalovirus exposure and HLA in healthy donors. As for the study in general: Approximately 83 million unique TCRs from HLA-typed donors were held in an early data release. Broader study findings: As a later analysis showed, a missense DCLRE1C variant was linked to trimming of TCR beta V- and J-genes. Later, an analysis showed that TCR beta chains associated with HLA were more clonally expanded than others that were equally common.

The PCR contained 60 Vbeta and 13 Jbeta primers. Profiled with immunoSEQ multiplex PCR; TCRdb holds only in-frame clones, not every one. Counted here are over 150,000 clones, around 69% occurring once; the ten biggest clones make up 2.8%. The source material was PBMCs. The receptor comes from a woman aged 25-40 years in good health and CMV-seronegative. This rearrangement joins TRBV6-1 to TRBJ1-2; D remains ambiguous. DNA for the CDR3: TGTGCCAGCAGTGAAGGGTCCCTCAGAAGTCATCATGGCTACACCTTC. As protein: CASSEGSLRSHHGYTF.